This T cell receptor beta chain was recorded in a study of blood T cell repertoires in COVID-19. For the study at large: Sites in the United States, Italy and Spain provided acute and convalescent COVID-19 samples. Sources were T cells, B-cell-depleted T cells, or PBMCs; the material itself was cDNA or gDNA.

While infection was still active, Seattle patients were enrolled and then followed longitudinally. Source study methods: Reference gene primer amplification gave estimated nucleated cell counts. Produced via immunoSEQ multiplex PCR; TCRdb's table is partial and in-frame only. V and J calls and clone size come straight from that table; D and trimming were deduced from the DNA. The data hold 100,000 to 150,000 clones, with 75% to 90% observed a single time. Looked up from germline, CDR1 is MDHEN and CDR2 is SYDVKM. V was pared by 2 bases and J by 0 bases, with 8 bases of the junction left unmatched. This CDR3 is built from 17 residues.

V gene TRBV28 combines with J gene TRBJ1-1; 8 bases map to TRBD1. This sequence was found in an elderly woman with COVID-19, enrolled during active disease. The sequencing input was peripheral blood. This chain's CDR3 is CASSLRGQALMNTEAFF. The CDR3 nucleotides read TGTGCCAGCAGTTTACGGGGACAGGCACTAATGAACACTGAAGCTTTCTTT.